The 20 T cell receptor beta chains listed next were all sequenced from one sample in a study of T cells expressing NK-cell markers. TCRdb re-called the 5' RACE reads, yielding one record per CDR3 amino acid sequence without DNA. The sample data list under 600,000 distinct CDR3 sequences. Sequencing was performed on blood T cells: a sorted CD56 or NKG2C T cell subset, CD4+ or CD8+ T cells, or bulk PBMC T cells (not recorded which). These receptor sequences come from a woman aged 50 to 60 in good health.

This chain links TRBV12-5 with TRBJ2-7. The CDR3 is 12 residues long. Looked up from germline, CDR1 is LGHNT and CDR2 is FRNRAP. The CDR3 is CASGTASYEQYF.

The CDR3 loop reads CASSPEGNNYGYTF. This chain links TRBV18 with TRBJ1-2. This CDR3 region has 14 residues. CDR1 is KGHSH and CDR2 is LQKENI in the germline V gene.

V gene TRBV2 combines with J gene TRBJ2-2. The CDR3 sequence is 14 residues long. The germline CDR1 and CDR2 sequences are SNHLY and FYNNEI. The CDR3 sequence is CASSPISRAGELFF.

CDR3 amino acids: CASSFTGVSAYYEQYF. The V call is TRBV5-1, the J call TRBJ2-7; the D call from TCRdb, TRBD1, cannot be confirmed without DNA. CDR3 size: 16 residues. CDR1 and CDR2 from the germline V gene are SGHRS and YFSETQ. The full variable domain, its missing parts supplied by reference TRBV5-1 and TRBJ2-7, is KAGVTQTPRYLIKTRGQQVTLSCSPISGHRSVSWYQQTPGQGLQFLFEYFSETQRNKGNFPGRFSGRQFSNSRSEMNVSTLELGDSALYLCASSFTGVSAYYEQYFGPGTRLTVT.

The genes are TRBV24-1 and TRBJ2-3; TCRdb calls TRBD2, which cannot be checked without DNA. In germline, CDR1 is KGHDR, CDR2 SFDVKD. The CDR3 is 13 amino acids. CDR3 amino acids: CATGSGLTDTQYF.

J is TRBJ2-4 and V is TRBV3-1; with no DNA, the TCRdb D assignment of TRBD1 cannot be verified. In germline, CDR1 is LGHDT, CDR2 YNNKEL (reference sequence). The CDR3 loop spans 17 amino acids. The CDR3: CASSIQPAGSAKNIQYF.

This sequence joins TRBV6-5 and TRBJ1-2; TCRdb designates TRBD1, a call that cannot be tested without DNA. The CDR3 is 13 amino acids. CDR1 is MNHEY and CDR2 is SVGAGI in the germline V gene. CDR3 loop: CASSSERGYGYTF.

The CDR3 sequence is CASSGLRDTQYF. The rearrangement links TRBV25-1 to TRBJ2-3. The length of the CDR3 is 12 residues. Germline CDR1 and CDR2: MGHDK and SYGVNS.

The rearrangement joins TRBV30 to TRBJ1-1; TCRdb's assignment of TRBD1 cannot be checked, as there is no DNA. Germline V gene lookup returns CDR1 GTSNPN and CDR2 SVGIG (reference sequence). The CDR3 loop spans 13 amino acids. This chain's CDR3 is CAWTRQTGTEAFF.

The chain is built from TRBV29-1 and TRBJ1-1. The CDR3 covers 13 residues. The germline V gene has CDR1 SQVTM and CDR2 ANQGSEA. The CDR3 sequence is CSVKGPMNTEAFF.

The chain carries TRBV5-1 and TRBJ1-2. The germline V gene encodes CDR1 SGHRS and CDR2 YFSETQ. The CDR3 is 15 amino acids. CDR3 sequence: CASSLASGREGGYTF.

The chain recombines TRBV5-1 with TRBJ2-2. Per the germline V gene, CDR1 is SGHRS and CDR2 is YFSETQ. There are 15 residues in the CDR3. CDR3 loop: CASTRVVANTGELFF.

This sequence joins TRBV30 and TRBJ1-2; TCRdb outputs TRBD1, but without DNA this stays unchecked. From germline, CDR1 is GTSNPN and CDR2 SVGIG (reference sequence). The CDR3 has 11 amino acids. CDR3 amino acids: CAWNRDVGYTF.

The V gene is TRBV5-1, the J gene TRBJ2-7; TCRdb gives TRBD2 as the D gene, but with no DNA this cannot be confirmed. Germline V gives CDR1 SGHRS, CDR2 YFSETQ. The length of the CDR3 is 17 residues. The CDR3 reads CASSFVLAGASSYEQYF.

The gene calls are TRBV12-3 or TRBV12-4 and TRBJ2-7. The CDR3 is 14 amino acids. CDR3 region: CASRNSYHSYEQYF.

This chain connects TRBV18 to TRBJ1-3. This CDR3 has 14 residues. Germline assignment: CDR1 KGHSH and CDR2 LQKENI. The CDR3 loop is CASSRQDAGNTIYF.

This chain joins TRBV10-3 and TRBJ2-4; TCRdb's D call of TRBD1 is untestable without DNA. The CDR3 consists of 14 residues. CDR1 and CDR2 (germline): ENHRY, SYGVKD. CDR3 in amino acids: CAISEDPGGGIQYF.

The rearrangement uses TRBV15 and TRBJ2-1; TCRdb reports TRBD2, a call that lacks DNA to check it against. CDR3 length equals 15 residues. Germline-derived CDR1 and CDR2 are LNHNV and YYDKDF (reference sequence). The CDR3 sequence: CATSRDLAGGPEQFF.

This chain joins TRBV30 and TRBJ2-3; the D gene TCRdb calls, TRBD1, cannot be checked with no DNA. The CDR3 loop spans 17 amino acids. Germline V gene lookup returns CDR1 GTSNPN and CDR2 SVGIG (reference sequence). The CDR3 spells CAWTAGQGAWGTDTQYF.

The rearrangement uses TRBV15 and TRBJ1-1. The CDR3 is made up of 14 amino acids. Germline values: CDR1 LNHNV, CDR2 YYDKDF (reference sequence). This CDR3 reads CATSRVERASEAFF.